This T cell receptor (beta chain) was recorded in a study of T cells in Graves' hyperthyroidism and ophthalmopathy. This clonotype was detected a few times. At one end, the junction sequence differs from germline, possibly due to a read error. The CDR3 has 13 amino acids. Germline CDR1 SSHAT, CDR2 FNYEAQ (reference sequence). For the diagnoses, clinical symptoms, serum thyroxine and TRAb, thyroid ultrasound and orbital computed tomography were used. Extraction of PBMCs used under 13 ml of fresh peripheral blood. RNA transcripts gave rise to amplified TCR beta CDR3 regions. First-round RT-PCR with HTBI primers amplified the TCR CDR3 region. TCRdb re-called the multiplex PCR reads through MiXCR, storing one row per CDR3 protein. The sample lists a few hundred thousand distinct CDR3 sequences, 15% to 20% occurring once.

The sequenced sample was blood. This clonotype was sampled from a woman aged 25 to 39 with Graves' ophthalmopathy. The V and J genes are TRBV7-7 and TRBJ2-1; 7 bases agree with TRBD1. CDR3 bases: TGTGCTAGCAGCTCCGGGACAGCCAATGAGCAGTTCTTC. It yields the protein CASSSGTANEQFF.